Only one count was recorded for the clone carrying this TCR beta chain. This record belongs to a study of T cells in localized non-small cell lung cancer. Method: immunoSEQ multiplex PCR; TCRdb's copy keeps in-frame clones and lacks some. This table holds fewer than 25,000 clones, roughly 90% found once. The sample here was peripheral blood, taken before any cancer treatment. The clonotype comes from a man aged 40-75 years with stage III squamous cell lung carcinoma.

DNA of the CDR3: TGCAGCGTTGAAGGTGGGGGGGTCCGGGAAAAACTGTTTTTT. Its protein is CSVEGGGVREKLFF. The chain links TRBV29-1 to TRBJ1-4, with D tentatively TRBD1 (5 bases). Germline V gene sequence: CDR1 SQVTM, CDR2 ANQGSEA. The V end was cut by 1 base, the J end by 8 bases, with 14 bases between. The CDR3 runs to 14 residues.